The present T cell receptor (beta chain) was sequenced within a study of human T cells and chemical hapten exposure. The library gave individual cDNA molecules unique molecular identifiers. One entry per CDR3 protein, called by TCRdb with MiXCR from the RACE reads. The data contain around 380,000 distinct CDR3 sequences, 4.8% of them seen just once; the ten biggest clones take up 2% to 2.5%. Time point denoted: patch test 1, 2 weeks after DPC sensitization. Treatment reported: therapeutic diphenylcyclopropenone sensitization with weekly scalp DPC. The donor pool consisted of alopecia patients aged 18 to 70 years, considered suitable for DPC. In this sample, this clonotype turned up many times. The CDR3 covers 11 residues. V gave up 3 bases and J gave up 8 bases, with 5 bases separating them. CDR1 is LNHNV and CDR2 is YYDKDF in the germline V gene (reference sequence).

The chain combines TRBV15 with TRBJ2-1; D is unclear. The TCR was taken from a woman between 45 and 60 years old with alopecia areata. Some clones in this sample may be carry-over from other donors' samples. Sequencing used whole blood, obtained in connection with sensitization to the hapten diphenylcyclopropenone (DPC). CDR3 region: CATSSEDEQFF. In DNA, the CDR3 is TGTGCCACCAGCAGTGAGGATGAGCAGTTCTTC.